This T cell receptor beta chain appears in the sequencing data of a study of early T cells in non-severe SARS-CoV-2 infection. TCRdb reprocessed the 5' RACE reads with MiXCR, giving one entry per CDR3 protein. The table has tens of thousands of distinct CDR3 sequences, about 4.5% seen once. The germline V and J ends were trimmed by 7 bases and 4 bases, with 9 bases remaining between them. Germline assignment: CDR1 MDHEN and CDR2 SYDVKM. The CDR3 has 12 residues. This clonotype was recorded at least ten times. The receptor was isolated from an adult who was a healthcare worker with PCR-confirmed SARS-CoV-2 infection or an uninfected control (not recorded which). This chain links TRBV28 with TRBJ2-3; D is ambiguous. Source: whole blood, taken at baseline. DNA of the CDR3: TGTGCCAGCACCGCCCCACCAGATACGCAGTATTTT. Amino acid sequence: CASTAPPDTQYF. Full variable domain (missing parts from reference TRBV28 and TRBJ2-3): DVKVTQSSRYLVKRTGEKVFLECVQDMDHENMFWYRQDPGLGLRLIYFSYDVKMKEKGDIPEGYSVSREKKERFSLILESASTNQTSMYLCASTAPPDTQYFGPGTRLTVL.